The 12 T cell receptor beta chains below come from one sample, sequenced in a study of OX40 agonist ivuxolimab in advanced cancers. Profiled with immunoSEQ multiplex PCR; TCRdb holds only in-frame clones, not every one. The sample shows 30,000 to 45,000 clones, roughly 82% of them seen only once. Specimen: CD4+ or CD8+ T cells sorted from blood, collected in a trial of the OX40 agonist ivuxolimab. The receptors derive from an adult with an advanced solid tumor such as melanoma, head and neck, liver or kidney cancer.

A few counts support this clone. The chain carries TRBV5-1 and TRBJ2-7; unclear D gene. This CDR3 comprises 13 residues. Germline lookup yields CDR1 SGHRS and CDR2 YFSETQ. V was trimmed by 5 bases and J by 2 bases, leaving 11 bases between them. This CDR3 is CASRSPGAYEQYF. DNA for the CDR3: TGCGCCAGCAGGTCCCCCGGCGCCTACGAGCAGTACTTC.

The V gene is TRBV6-5, the J gene TRBJ2-2; 10 bases fit TRBD1. Germline CDR1 MNHEY, CDR2 SVGAGI. Trimming took 2 bases from V and 4 from J; bases not matched to a gene: 1. This CDR3 is built from 15 residues. The CDR3: CASSYGTGVTGELFF. In DNA, the CDR3 is TGTGCCAGCAGTTACGGGACAGGGGTCACCGGGGAGCTGTTTTTT.

This chain joins TRBV7-2 and TRBJ1-1, with 12 bases matching TRBD1. Trimming at V came to 5 bases and at J to 4 bases, leaving 5 bases not matched to a gene. The CDR3 runs 15 residues. Germline assignment: CDR1 SGHTA and CDR2 FQGNSA. The DNA for the CDR3 is TGTGCCAGCAGCGCGGGGACAGGGGGCGTCACTGAAGCTTTCTTT. It specifies CASSAGTGGVTEAFF.

The chain combines TRBV7-3 with TRBJ2-2; D uncertain. The CDR3 is 14 residues long. CDR1 and CDR2 from the germline V gene are SGHTA and FQGTGA. V lost 0 bases to trimming and J lost 5 bases, with 7 bases between them. CDR3 nucleotide sequence: TGTGCCAGCAGCTTAACTTTCCGAACCGGGGAGCTGTTTTTT. Its protein product is CASSLTFRTGELFF.

V is TRBV5-4 and J is TRBJ1-2; D not certain. CDR3 length: 15 amino acids. V shed 0 bases and J shed 0 bases, with 9 bases lying between them. Germline CDR1 SGHNT, CDR2 YYREEE (reference sequence). CDR3 loop: CASSLGVGSNYGYTF. The CDR3 nucleotides read TGTGCCAGCAGCTTGGGAGTGGGGTCTAACTATGGCTACACCTTC.

The chain's CDR3 is CASSPRGAGTNSPLHF. The CDR3 DNA follows: TGTGCCAGCAGCCCTAGGGGGGCAGGGACTAATTCACCCCTCCACTTT. The chain has TRBV7-2 and TRBJ1-6; D might be TRBD1 (6 bases). CDR1 and CDR2 from the germline V gene are SGHTA and FQGNSA. Between the trimmed V and J ends, which lost 5 bases and 6 bases, there was a span of 17 bases. The CDR3 length is 16 residues. Full variable domain (remainder filled in from reference TRBV7-2 and TRBJ1-6): GAGVSQSPSNKVTEKGKDVELRCDPISGHTALYWYRQSLGQGLEFLIYFQGNSAPDKSGLPSDRFSAERTGGSVSTLTIQRTQQEDSAVYLCASSPRGAGTNSPLHFGNGTRLTVT.

The chain carries TRBV9 and TRBJ2-3; D is possibly TRBD1 (6 bases). The CDR3 covers 17 residues. V gave up 3 bases and J gave up 4 bases, with 21 bases separating them. Germline CDR1 is SGDLS and CDR2 is YYNGEE. This chain's CDR3 is CASSEGTLVLVPDTQYF. CDR3 sequence (DNA): TGTGCCAGCAGCGAGGGGACACTAGTCCTGGTCCCAGATACGCAGTATTTT.

The J gene is TRBJ1-2, the V gene TRBV27; D call uncertain. The CDR3 has 12 residues. CDR1 and CDR2 from the germline V gene are MNHEY and SMNVEV (reference sequence). The V gene lost 5 bases and the J gene lost 7 bases, with 11 bases spanning the gap. In nucleotides, the CDR3 is TGTGCCAGCAGTCCGGTCAACGGTGGCTACACCTTC. Translated, it gives CASSPVNGGYTF.

In this sample, this clone turned up a few times. The rearrangement uses TRBV10-3 and TRBJ1-1; D is possibly TRBD1 (5 bases). In germline, CDR1 is ENHRY, CDR2 SYGVKD. CDR3 size: 13 residues. V dropped 8 bases and J dropped 3 bases, with 13 bases sitting between them. CDR3 loop: CAISREGDTEAFF. The CDR3 DNA reads TGTGCCATCTCGCGGGAAGGGGACACTGAAGCTTTCTTT.

This chain uses TRBV18 with TRBJ2-7; a weak D match, TRBD2 (5 bases). The CDR3 loop spans 13 amino acids. Germline lookup yields CDR1 KGHSH and CDR2 LQKENI. The V gene lost 3 bases and the J gene lost 3 bases, with 9 bases spanning the gap. The CDR3 region is CASSPPGNYEQYF. The CDR3 DNA reads as TGTGCCAGCTCACCGCCGGGAAACTACGAGCAGTACTTC.

The rearrangement joins TRBV18 to TRBJ2-7; the D gene is possibly TRBD1 (6 bases). V gave up 5 bases and J gave up 5 bases, with 19 bases separating them. Germline V gene lookup returns CDR1 KGHSH and CDR2 LQKENI. This CDR3 contains 15 residues. The CDR3 bases are TGTGCCAGCTCATCCGCTCCCAGGGGAATGGACGAGCAGTACTTC. Amino acids: CASSSAPRGMDEQYF.

J is TRBJ1-3 and V is TRBV6-1, with a weak D call TRBD1 (6 bases). The V gene's germline CDR1 is MNHNS and CDR2 SASEGT. The V and J ends lost 4 bases and 4 bases respectively, with 11 bases between them. The CDR3 extends over 14 amino acids. CDR3: CASSVGGLGNTIYF. In DNA, the CDR3 is TGTGCCAGCAGTGTTGGGGGGCTCGGAAACACCATATATTTT.